These T cell receptor beta chains were read from a single sample in a study of blood T cell repertoires in COVID-19. Sequencing was performed with immunoSEQ multiplex PCR; in TCRdb, only in-frame clones are kept and a portion is missing. The table has tens of thousands of clones, 88% seen once; the top ten hold approximately 4.8%. The specimen sequenced was peripheral blood. Every receptor here comes from a human donor in a cohort sampled during active COVID-19. The CDR3 runs from the conserved cysteine through the conserved F or W. Fields, in order: V gene, D gene, J gene, clone size, CDR3 protein, CDR3 DNA. A D gene is named only where the DNA matches it firmly. The listing skips clone size in some rows; elsewhere it reads once, few, many or a size class.

V gene: TRBV5-4; D gene: TRBD1; J gene: TRBJ2-5; clone size: .; CDR3 protein: CASSSGQGETQYF; CDR3 DNA: TGTGCCAGCAGCTCGGGACAGGGCGAGACCCAGTACTTC
V gene: TRBV2; D gene: .; J gene: TRBJ1-2; clone size: .; CDR3 protein: CASKLQGWGYTF; CDR3 DNA: TGTGCCAGCAAATTGCAGGGTTGGGGCTACACCTTC
V gene: TRBV7-2; D gene: .; J gene: TRBJ1-4; clone size: .; CDR3 protein: CARMTDAGEKLFF; CDR3 DNA: TGTGCCAGGATGACAGACGCTGGGGAAAAACTGTTTTTT
V gene: TRBV6-6; D gene: .; J gene: TRBJ1-2; clone size: .; CDR3 protein: CATRVPRGYTF; CDR3 DNA: TGTGCCACCAGGGTACCGCGAGGCTACACCTTC
V gene: TRBV7-9; D gene: TRBD2; J gene: TRBJ2-3; clone size: .; CDR3 protein: CASSDSPTSGGADTQYF; CDR3 DNA: TGTGCCAGCAGTGATTCTCCGACTAGCGGGGGGGCAGATACGCAGTATTTT
V gene: TRBV12-5; D gene: TRBD1; J gene: TRBJ2-7; clone size: .; CDR3 protein: CASGLSWTGAVDEQYF; CDR3 DNA: TGTGCTAGTGGTTTGTCATGGACAGGGGCCGTCGACGAGCAGTACTTC
V gene: TRBV14; D gene: TRBD2; J gene: TRBJ2-1; clone size: once; CDR3 protein: CASSLLGGDEQFF; CDR3 DNA: TGTGCCAGCAGCCTTCTGGGGGGGGATGAGCAGTTCTTC
V gene: TRBV27; D gene: .; J gene: TRBJ1-2; clone size: .; CDR3 protein: CASSPEAYYGYTF; CDR3 DNA: TGTGCCAGCAGTCCAGAGGCCTACTATGGCTACACCTTC
V gene: TRBV19; D gene: TRBD1; J gene: TRBJ2-2; clone size: .; CDR3 protein: CASSRDRLNTGELFF; CDR3 DNA: TGTGCCAGTAGTAGGGACAGATTGAACACCGGGGAGCTGTTTTTT
V gene: TRBV7-2; D gene: TRBD2; J gene: TRBJ2-3; clone size: .; CDR3 protein: CASSLRPWRGTDTQYF; CDR3 DNA: TGTGCCAGCAGCTTAAGACCGTGGCGGGGGACAGATACGCAGTATTTT
V gene: TRBV28; D gene: .; J gene: TRBJ1-5; clone size: .; CDR3 protein: CASSLTQPGGNQPQHF; CDR3 DNA: TGTGCCAGCAGTCTCACTCAACCAGGCGGCAATCAGCCCCAGCATTTT
V gene: TRBV6-1; D gene: TRBD2; J gene: TRBJ2-1; clone size: .; CDR3 protein: CASSEQRGYNEQFF; CDR3 DNA: TGTGCCAGCAGTGAGCAGCGGGGATACAATGAGCAGTTCTTC
V gene: TRBV28; D gene: .; J gene: TRBJ1-5; clone size: .; CDR3 protein: CASSQQVYQPQHF; CDR3 DNA: TGTGCCAGCAGTCAACAGGTGTATCAGCCCCAGCATTTT
V gene: TRBV5-4; D gene: .; J gene: TRBJ2-6; clone size: .; CDR3 protein: CASSPGPRASSGANVLTF; CDR3 DNA: TGTGCCAGCAGCCCAGGTCCGAGGGCGAGCTCTGGGGCCAACGTCCTGACTTTC
V gene: TRBV6-5; D gene: TRBD1; J gene: TRBJ1-1; clone size: .; CDR3 protein: CASRLRDSVTEAFF; CDR3 DNA: TGTGCCAGCAGACTTCGGGACAGTGTAACTGAAGCTTTCTTT
V gene: TRBV15; D gene: TRBD1; J gene: TRBJ1-2; clone size: .; CDR3 protein: CATSRDSGRGFYGYTF; CDR3 DNA: TGTGCCACCAGCAGAGATTCAGGCAGGGGGTTCTATGGCTACACCTTC
V gene: TRBV10-1; D gene: .; J gene: TRBJ1-1; clone size: .; CDR3 protein: CASSESVTGEAFF; CDR3 DNA: TGCGCCAGCAGTGAGTCGGTGACTGGGGAAGCTTTCTTT
V gene: TRBV7-6; D gene: TRBD1; J gene: TRBJ2-7; clone size: .; CDR3 protein: CASSSRDRGRPYEQYF; CDR3 DNA: TGTGCCAGCAGCTCCCGGGACAGGGGTCGTCCCTACGAGCAGTACTTC
V gene: TRBV6-5; D gene: .; J gene: TRBJ1-2; clone size: .; CDR3 protein: CASRNHRDWSYGYTF; CDR3 DNA: TGTGCCAGCAGAAACCACAGGGATTGGTCTTATGGCTACACCTTC
V gene: TRBV27; D gene: TRBD2; J gene: TRBJ2-1; clone size: .; CDR3 protein: CASSTYRLSGGDEQFF; CDR3 DNA: TGTGCCAGCAGTACCTACCGCCTCTCCGGGGGGGATGAGCAGTTCTTC
V gene: TRBV18; D gene: .; J gene: TRBJ2-3; clone size: .; CDR3 protein: CASSPLRAAASGTDTQYF; CDR3 DNA: TGTGCCAGCTCACCCCTGAGGGCGGCCGCCTCCGGCACAGATACGCAGTATTTT
V gene: TRBV7-2; D gene: TRBD2; J gene: TRBJ2-5; clone size: .; CDR3 protein: CASSLLAEETQYF; CDR3 DNA: TGTGCCAGCAGCTTACTAGCGGAAGAGACCCAGTACTTC
V gene: TRBV5-1; D gene: TRBD1; J gene: TRBJ2-3; clone size: once; CDR3 protein: CASSPTGGADTQYF; CDR3 DNA: TGCGCCAGCAGCCCGACAGGGGGGGCAGATACGCAGTATTTT
V gene: TRBV4-3; D gene: TRBD1; J gene: TRBJ2-6; clone size: .; CDR3 protein: CASSQASRGSYSGANVLTF; CDR3 DNA: TGCGCCAGCAGCCAAGCTTCCAGGGGGTCTTACTCTGGGGCCAACGTCCTGACTTTC
V gene: TRBV5-1; D gene: .; J gene: TRBJ2-7; clone size: .; CDR3 protein: CASKETPGEEQYF; CDR3 DNA: TGCGCCAGCAAAGAAACTCCGGGGGAGGAGCAGTACTTC
V gene: TRBV5-6; D gene: TRBD1; J gene: TRBJ1-6; clone size: .; CDR3 protein: CASSLVAGGHSPLHF; CDR3 DNA: TGTGCCAGCAGCTTAGTTGCAGGGGGCCACTCACCCCTCCACTTT
V gene: TRBV11-2; D gene: .; J gene: TRBJ1-1; clone size: .; CDR3 protein: CASSAGLTAEAFF; CDR3 DNA: TGTGCCAGCAGCGCAGGCCTGACAGCTGAAGCTTTCTTT
V gene: TRBV27; D gene: .; J gene: TRBJ2-3; clone size: .; CDR3 protein: CASSPLNIAGQGDTQYF; CDR3 DNA: TGTGCCAGCAGTCCTCTCAACATAGCGGGACAGGGAGATACGCAGTATTTT
V gene: TRBV14; D gene: TRBD1; J gene: TRBJ2-7; clone size: .; CDR3 protein: CASSQAPGQGAYEQYF; CDR3 DNA: TGTGCCAGCAGCCAAGCCCCGGGACAGGGGGCTTACGAGCAGTACTTC
V gene: TRBV3-1/TRBV3-2; D gene: TRBD2; J gene: TRBJ2-5; clone size: .; CDR3 protein: CASSKNIAGGPRPPYF; CDR3 DNA: TGTGCCAGCAGCAAAAATATAGCGGGGGGGCCAAGGCCCCCGTACTTC
V gene: TRBV29-1; D gene: TRBD2; J gene: TRBJ2-5; clone size: .; CDR3 protein: CSVEGLAVETQYF; CDR3 DNA: TGCAGCGTTGAGGGACTAGCGGTAGAGACCCAGTACTTC
V gene: TRBV7-2; D gene: TRBD1; J gene: TRBJ1-1; clone size: .; CDR3 protein: CASSRSTGDWTEAFF; CDR3 DNA: TGTGCCAGCAGCCGGTCAACAGGGGATTGGACTGAAGCTTTCTTT
V gene: TRBV7-9; D gene: .; J gene: TRBJ2-1; clone size: .; CDR3 protein: CASSTSGTSEDEQFF; CDR3 DNA: TGTGCCAGCAGCACGTCCGGGACATCGGAGGATGAGCAGTTCTTC
V gene: TRBV30; D gene: .; J gene: TRBJ1-1; clone size: .; CDR3 protein: CAWSVRVGGRNTEAFF; CDR3 DNA: TGTGCCTGGAGTGTACGGGTTGGGGGCCGGAACACTGAAGCTTTCTTT
V gene: TRBV15; D gene: .; J gene: TRBJ2-3; clone size: .; CDR3 protein: CATSEHYSTDTQYF; CDR3 DNA: TGTGCCACCTCCGAGCACTATAGCACAGATACGCAGTATTTT
V gene: TRBV7-2; D gene: TRBD1; J gene: TRBJ1-2; clone size: .; CDR3 protein: CASSLGGGQGRYGYTF; CDR3 DNA: TGTGCCAGCAGCTTAGGGGGAGGACAGGGACGGTATGGCTACACCTTC
V gene: TRBV6-2/TRBV6-3; D gene: .; J gene: TRBJ2-3; clone size: .; CDR3 protein: CASSQGRGAQGIEPTQYF; CDR3 DNA: TGTGCCAGCAGCCAGGGCCGGGGGGCGCAGGGAATAGAGCCTACGCAGTATTTT
V gene: TRBV28; D gene: TRBD2; J gene: TRBJ2-7; clone size: .; CDR3 protein: CASRNVPGGEQYF; CDR3 DNA: TGTGCCAGCCGAAACGTACCGGGGGGCGAGCAGTACTTC
V gene: TRBV5-1; D gene: .; J gene: TRBJ2-5; clone size: .; CDR3 protein: CASSLGQYQETQYF; CDR3 DNA: TGCGCCAGCAGCTTGGGACAGTACCAAGAGACCCAGTACTTC
V gene: TRBV5-4; D gene: .; J gene: TRBJ1-4; clone size: once; CDR3 protein: CASSFGGQGKEKLFF; CDR3 DNA: TGTGCCAGCAGCTTTGGGGGACAAGGGAAAGAAAAACTGTTTTTT
V gene: TRBV5-4; D gene: TRBD1; J gene: TRBJ2-4; clone size: .; CDR3 protein: CASAPWAGQGAKNIQYF; CDR3 DNA: TGTGCCAGCGCCCCTTGGGCGGGACAGGGAGCCAAAAACATTCAGTACTTC